Below, 9 T cell receptor beta chains from the same sample are listed, as sequenced in a study of T cells in Graves' hyperthyroidism and ophthalmopathy. The investigators amplified TCR beta CDR3 regions from RNA transcripts. The study used the HTBI primer set for a first-round RT-PCR of the TCR CDR3. TCRdb processed the multiplex PCR reads anew with MiXCR; each CDR3 protein has one entry. The sample yields over 250,000 distinct CDR3 sequences, less than 30% seen once. Material: blood. These receptors all stem from a man aged 35 to 55 with Graves' hyperthyroidism that later progressed to Graves' ophthalmopathy.

This clonotype appeared many times. The chain is built from TRBV6-5 and TRBJ2-7; the D gene is possibly TRBD2 (6 bases). Trimming took 2 bases from V and 1 from J, leaving 12 bases between them. The CDR3 is made up of 15 amino acids. Germline V gene sequence: CDR1 MNHEY, CDR2 SVGAGI. The CDR3 DNA reads TGTGCCAGCAGTTACGGTACTAGCTGGTCCTACGAGCAGTACTTC. Protein: CASSYGTSWSYEQYF.

The table lists this clonotype with many counts. V usage is TRBV20-1 and J usage is TRBJ2-1; D is perhaps TRBD1 (6 bases). This CDR3 has 16 residues. V was pared by 1 base and J by 2 bases, with 15 bases between. Germline-derived CDR1 and CDR2 are DFQATT and SNEGSKA (reference sequence). CDR3 sequence: CSARAPTGWAYNEQFF. The CDR3 coding sequence is TGCAGTGCTAGAGCTCCGACAGGTTGGGCCTACAATGAGCAGTTCTTC.

The chain is built from TRBV12-3 or TRBV12-4 and TRBJ2-6; TRBD2 matches 7 bases. V trimming: 6 bases; J trimming: 6 bases; junction bases outside the gene matches: 5. The CDR3 covers 14 residues. The CDR3 protein is CASRREGAANVLTF. CDR3 bases: TGTGCCAGCAGAAGGGAGGGAGCGGCCAACGTCCTGACTTTC.

The J gene is TRBJ1-5, the V gene TRBV12-3 or TRBV12-4; unclear D gene. The length of the CDR3 is 12 residues. Trimming removed 6 bases from V and 6 bases from J, with 9 bases in between. The CDR3 coding sequence is TGTGCCAGCAGCATCCAGAGTCAGCCCCAGCATTTT. Translating it yields CASSIQSQPQHF.

This clonotype was detected many times. This sequence joins TRBV12-3 or TRBV12-4 and TRBJ1-5, with unresolved D. The CDR3 totals 13 residues. V was trimmed by 3 bases and J by 7 bases, leaving 10 bases between them. This CDR3 is CASSFAAGQPQHF. The CDR3 region has the DNA TGTGCCAGCAGTTTTGCAGCCGGGCAGCCCCAGCATTTT.

Many counts were recorded for this clonotype. The gene calls are TRBV28 and TRBJ1-5; the D gene is possibly TRBD1 (6 bases). Trimming removed 3 bases at V and 0 bases at J, with 15 bases between. The CDR3 length is 17 residues. Germline V lookup: CDR1 MDHEN, CDR2 SYDVKM. This CDR3 is CASSFGGRPYSNQPQHF. The CDR3 DNA sequence: TGTGCCAGCAGTTTCGGGGGCAGGCCATATAGCAATCAGCCCCAGCATTTT.

At least ten counts were recorded for this clonotype. It may be a read error: a sequence one base away is much more abundant. This chain links TRBV12-5 with TRBJ2-5; D is undetermined. The V gene lost 7 bases and the J gene lost 7 bases, with 22 bases spanning the gap. In germline, CDR1 is LGHNT, CDR2 FRNRAP. CDR3 length equals 15 residues. The CDR3 is CASANHDGLRPTQYF. The CDR3 DNA is TGTGCTAGTGCCAACCATGACGGTCTCCGCCCGACCCAGTACTTC.

The chain employs TRBV6-5 and TRBJ1-2, with 8 bases that match TRBD1. The trim removed 0 bases at V and 4 bases at J, leaving 4 bases unmatched. The CDR3 consists of 15 residues. The V gene's germline CDR1 is MNHEY and CDR2 SVGAGI. CDR3 sequence: CASSYSSGGGYGYTF. The DNA of the CDR3 is TGTGCCAGCAGTTACTCTTCAGGGGGCGGCTATGGCTACACCTTC.

This clonotype was detected only a few times. V usage is TRBV18 and J usage is TRBJ2-2; D might be TRBD2 (5 bases). CDR3 length: 15 residues. V shed 2 bases and J shed 4 bases, with 11 bases lying between them. Germline assignment: CDR1 KGHSH and CDR2 LQKENI. CDR3 bases: TGTGCCAGCTCACCAAGTTACGGGATCACCGGGGAGCTGTTTTTT. It is translated as CASSPSYGITGELFF.